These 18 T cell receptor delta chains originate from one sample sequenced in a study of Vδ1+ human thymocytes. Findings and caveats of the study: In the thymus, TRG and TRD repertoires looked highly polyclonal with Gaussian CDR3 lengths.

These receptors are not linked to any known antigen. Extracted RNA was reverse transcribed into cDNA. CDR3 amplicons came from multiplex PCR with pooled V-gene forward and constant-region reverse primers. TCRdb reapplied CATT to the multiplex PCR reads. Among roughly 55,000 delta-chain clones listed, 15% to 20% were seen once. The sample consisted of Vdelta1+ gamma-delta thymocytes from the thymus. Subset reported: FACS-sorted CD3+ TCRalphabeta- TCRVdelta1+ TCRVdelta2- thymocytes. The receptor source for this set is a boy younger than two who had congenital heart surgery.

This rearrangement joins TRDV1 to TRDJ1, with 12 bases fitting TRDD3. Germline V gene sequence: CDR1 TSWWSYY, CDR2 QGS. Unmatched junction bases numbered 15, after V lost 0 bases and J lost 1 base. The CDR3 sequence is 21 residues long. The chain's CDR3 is CALGELRYWGIPELVTDKLIF. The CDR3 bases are TGTGCTCTTGGGGAACTCCGTTACTGGGGGATACCGGAGTTAGTCACCGATAAACTCATCTTT.

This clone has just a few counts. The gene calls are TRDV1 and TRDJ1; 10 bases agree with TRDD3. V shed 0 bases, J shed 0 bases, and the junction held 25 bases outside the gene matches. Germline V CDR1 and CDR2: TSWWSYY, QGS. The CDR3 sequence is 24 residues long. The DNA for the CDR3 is TGTGCTCTTGGGGAACTTTTAGGCAGGCTTCCTAGGCCCTGGGGGATAAGGTACACCGATAAACTCATCTTT. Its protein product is CALGELLGRLPRPWGIRYTDKLIF.

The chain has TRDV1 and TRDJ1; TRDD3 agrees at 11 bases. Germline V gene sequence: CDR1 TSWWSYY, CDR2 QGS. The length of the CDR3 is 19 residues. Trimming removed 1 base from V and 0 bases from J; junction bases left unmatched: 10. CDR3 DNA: TGTGCTCTTGGGGAACCAGCCTACTGGGGGATAGGAAACACCGATAAACTCATCTTT. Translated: CALGEPAYWGIGNTDKLIF.

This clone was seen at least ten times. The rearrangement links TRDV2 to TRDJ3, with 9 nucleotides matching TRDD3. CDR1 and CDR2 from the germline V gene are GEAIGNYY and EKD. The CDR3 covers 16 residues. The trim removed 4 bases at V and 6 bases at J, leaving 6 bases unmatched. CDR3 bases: TGTGCCTGTGAAGTACTGGGGGAGAAGGACACCCGACAGATGTTTTTC. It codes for CACEVLGEKDTRQMFF.

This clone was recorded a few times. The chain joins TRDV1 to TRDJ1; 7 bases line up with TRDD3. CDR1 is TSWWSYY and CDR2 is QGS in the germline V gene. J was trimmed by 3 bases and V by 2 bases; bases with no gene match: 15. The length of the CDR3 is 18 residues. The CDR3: CALGESPCRGIRADKLIF. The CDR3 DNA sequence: TGTGCTCTTGGGGAATCCCCCTGCAGGGGGATCCGGGCCGATAAACTCATCTTT.

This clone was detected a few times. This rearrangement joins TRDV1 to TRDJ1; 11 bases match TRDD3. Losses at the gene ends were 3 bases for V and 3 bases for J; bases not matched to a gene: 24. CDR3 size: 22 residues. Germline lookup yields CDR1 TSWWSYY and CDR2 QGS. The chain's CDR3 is CALGDPRTSYKVGDTSPDKLIF. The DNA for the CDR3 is TGTGCTCTTGGGGACCCGAGAACTTCCTACAAAGTGGGGGATACGAGTCCCGATAAACTCATCTTT.

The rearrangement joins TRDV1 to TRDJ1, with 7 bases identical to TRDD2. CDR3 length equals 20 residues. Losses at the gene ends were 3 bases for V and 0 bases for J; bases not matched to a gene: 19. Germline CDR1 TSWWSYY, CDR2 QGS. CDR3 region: CALGDPLPALPPEYTDKLIF. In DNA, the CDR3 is TGTGCTCTTGGGGACCCCCTTCCTGCCTTACCCCCCGAGTACACCGATAAACTCATCTTT.

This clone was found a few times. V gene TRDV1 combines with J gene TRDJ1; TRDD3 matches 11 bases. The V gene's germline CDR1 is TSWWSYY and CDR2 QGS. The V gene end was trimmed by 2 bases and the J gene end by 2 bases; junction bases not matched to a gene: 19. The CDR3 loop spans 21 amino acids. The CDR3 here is CALGEIVLLLGDTLLTDKLIF. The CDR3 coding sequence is TGTGCTCTTGGGGAAATAGTCCTACTCTTGGGGGATACGCTCCTGACCGATAAACTCATCTTT.

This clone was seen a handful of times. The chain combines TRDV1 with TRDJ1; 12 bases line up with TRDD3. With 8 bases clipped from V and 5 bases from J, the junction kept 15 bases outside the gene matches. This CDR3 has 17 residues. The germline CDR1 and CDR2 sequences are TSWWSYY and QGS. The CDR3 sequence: CALLDFVNWGIQDKLIF. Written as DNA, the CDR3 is TGTGCTCTTCTCGACTTCGTCAACTGGGGGATACAGGATAAACTCATCTTT.

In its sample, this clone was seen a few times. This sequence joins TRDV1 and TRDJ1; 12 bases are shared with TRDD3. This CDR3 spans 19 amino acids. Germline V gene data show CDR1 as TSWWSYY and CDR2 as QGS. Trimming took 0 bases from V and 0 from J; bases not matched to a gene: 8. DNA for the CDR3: TGTGCTCTTGGGGAACTAGGGCACTGGGGGATACAGTACACCGATAAACTCATCTTT. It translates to CALGELGHWGIQYTDKLIF.

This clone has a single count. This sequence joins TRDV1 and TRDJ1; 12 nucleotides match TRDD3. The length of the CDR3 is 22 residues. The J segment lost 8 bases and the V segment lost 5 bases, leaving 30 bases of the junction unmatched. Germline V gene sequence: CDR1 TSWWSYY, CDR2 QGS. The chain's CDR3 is CALGHLRHLKLYWGIHEGKLIF. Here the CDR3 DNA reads TGTGCTCTTGGGCACCTAAGACACCTTAAGCTGTACTGGGGGATACACGAAGGCAAACTCATCTTT.

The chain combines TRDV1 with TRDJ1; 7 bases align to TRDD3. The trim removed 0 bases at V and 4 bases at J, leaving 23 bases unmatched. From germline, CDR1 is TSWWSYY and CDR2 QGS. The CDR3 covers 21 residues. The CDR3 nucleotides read TGTGCTCTTGGGGAACTCCCTTTCCCCTCACTTCGTACTGGGGAAAACGATAAACTCATCTTT. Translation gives CALGELPFPSLRTGENDKLIF.

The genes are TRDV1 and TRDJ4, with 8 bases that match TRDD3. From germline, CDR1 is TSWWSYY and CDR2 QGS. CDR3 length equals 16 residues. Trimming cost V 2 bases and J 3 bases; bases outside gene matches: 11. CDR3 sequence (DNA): TGTGCTCTTGGGGAAGTGTACCAGGGATACGCCGGACCCCTGATCTTT. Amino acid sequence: CALGEVYQGYAGPLIF.

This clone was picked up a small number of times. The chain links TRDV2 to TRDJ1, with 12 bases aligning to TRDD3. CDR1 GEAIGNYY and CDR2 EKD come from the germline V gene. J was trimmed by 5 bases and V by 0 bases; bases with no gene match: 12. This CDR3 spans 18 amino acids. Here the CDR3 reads CACDTPQCTGGYPDKLIF. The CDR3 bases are TGTGCCTGTGACACCCCCCAGTGTACTGGGGGATACCCGGATAAACTCATCTTT.

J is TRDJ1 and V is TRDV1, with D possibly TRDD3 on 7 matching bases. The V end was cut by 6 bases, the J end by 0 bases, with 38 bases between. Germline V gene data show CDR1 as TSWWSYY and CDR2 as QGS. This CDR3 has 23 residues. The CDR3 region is CALGSVLIPSELGSWVYTDKLIF. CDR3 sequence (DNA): TGTGCTCTTGGTTCCGTCCTTATTCCTAGCGAACTGGGGAGTTGGGTGTACACCGATAAACTCATCTTT.

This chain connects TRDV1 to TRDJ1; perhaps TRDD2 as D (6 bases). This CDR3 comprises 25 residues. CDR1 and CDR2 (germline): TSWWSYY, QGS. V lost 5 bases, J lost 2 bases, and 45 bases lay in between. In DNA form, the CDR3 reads TGTGCTCTTGGGAGGTCCACCCGCCAACAGTCCTACGTAGGCACCCCATGTTGTGAGACCGATAAACTCATCTTT. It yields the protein CALGRSTRQQSYVGTPCCETDKLIF.

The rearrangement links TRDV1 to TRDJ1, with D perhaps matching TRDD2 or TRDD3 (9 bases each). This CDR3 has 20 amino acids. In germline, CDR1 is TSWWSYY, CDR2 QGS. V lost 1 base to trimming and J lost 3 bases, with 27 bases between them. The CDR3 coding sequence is TGTGCTCTTGGGGAACCCTCCTTCCTACTCTGGGGGATCCCTCCCGATAAACTCATCTTT. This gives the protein CALGEPSFLLWGIPPDKLIF.

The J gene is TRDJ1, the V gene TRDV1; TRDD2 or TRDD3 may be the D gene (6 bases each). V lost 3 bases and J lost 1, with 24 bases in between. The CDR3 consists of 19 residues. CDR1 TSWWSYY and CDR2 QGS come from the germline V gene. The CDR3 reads CALGDRPTKGEQLTDKLIF. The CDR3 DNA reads TGTGCTCTTGGGGACCGTCCTACGAAGGGGGAACAACTCACCGATAAACTCATCTTT.